These 17 T cell receptor beta chains came from one sample sequenced in a study of T cells expressing NK-cell markers. For each CDR3 protein, TCRdb gives one entry from its re-call of the 5' RACE reads, without DNA. Found here are approximately 170,000 distinct CDR3 sequences; the top ten clones hold about 19%. The specimen was blood T cells: a sorted CD56 or NKG2C T cell subset, CD4+ or CD8+ T cells, or bulk PBMC T cells (not recorded which). The receptor source for this set is a man aged 18 to 69 in good health.

V and J are TRBV27 and TRBJ2-1. Per germline, CDR1 MNHEY and CDR2 SMNVEV (reference sequence). This CDR3 has 15 amino acids. The CDR3 loop reads CASRPTMSSYNEQFF.

The chain couples TRBV6-1 to TRBJ1-2; the D gene TCRdb calls, TRBD1, cannot be checked with no DNA. From germline, CDR1 is MNHNS and CDR2 SASEGT. The CDR3 contains 15 residues. CDR3 sequence reads: CASRKTGSGRYGYTF.

The chain is built from TRBV20-1 and TRBJ1-3. The CDR3 loop spans 14 amino acids. CDR1 and CDR2 from the germline V gene are DFQATT and SNEGSKA (reference sequence). The CDR3 region is CSAPYRASGNTIYF.

This chain's CDR3 is CASGRDGYYEQYF. The chain uses TRBV3-1 and TRBJ2-7; there is no DNA to check the TCRdb D call of TRBD1. The CDR3 consists of 13 residues. From germline, CDR1 is LGHDT and CDR2 YNNKEL (reference sequence).

The chain is built from TRBV7-8 and TRBJ2-5; checking the TCRdb D call of TRBD2 is not possible without DNA. The germline CDR1 and CDR2 sequences are SGHVS and FQNEAQ. The length of the CDR3 is 17 residues. CDR3: CASSLELAGGLRETQYF.

The chain employs TRBV12-3 or TRBV12-4 and TRBJ1-2; the D call of TRBD1 rests on TCRdb alone, since no DNA is present to check it. The CDR3 has 17 residues. The CDR3 spells CASSLTGGIRLVDGYTF.

The chain couples TRBV5-1 to TRBJ1-2; TCRdb returns TRBD1, unconfirmable since there is no DNA. The CDR3 covers 17 residues. Per the germline V gene, CDR1 is SGHRS and CDR2 is YFSETQ. CDR3 protein: CASSLEGQGARKYGYTF.

The J gene is TRBJ2-1, the V gene TRBV13; TCRdb indicates TRBD1, and absent DNA this call remains unverified. The CDR3 contains 15 residues. CDR1 and CDR2 from the germline V gene are PRHDT and FYEKMQ (reference sequence). The CDR3 sequence is CASSLEGAGSNEQFF.

CDR3 region: CASSLDGDSHNEQFF. This sequence joins TRBV5-6 and TRBJ2-1; TCRdb proposes TRBD1, but this gene call is untestable without DNA. The CDR3 loop spans 15 amino acids. The V gene's germline CDR1 is SGHDT and CDR2 YYEEEE.

J is TRBJ2-5 and V is TRBV12-3 or TRBV12-4; no DNA is available, so the TRBD1 call from TCRdb remains unchecked. The CDR3 is 17 residues long. The CDR3 sequence is CASSLGTGLPLQETQYF.

This rearrangement joins TRBV9 to TRBJ1-5; TCRdb calls TRBD1, which cannot be checked without DNA. The CDR3 contains 15 residues. The germline V gene encodes CDR1 SGDLS and CDR2 YYNGEE. CDR3 sequence reads: CASSVGDSMGVPQHF.

This chain uses TRBV19 with TRBJ2-2; TCRdb gives TRBD2 as the D gene, but with no DNA this cannot be confirmed. Germline V gene data show CDR1 as LNHDA and CDR2 as SQIVND (reference sequence). CDR3 size: 15 residues. The CDR3 loop is CASSILATNTGELFF.

The V call is TRBV4-1, the J call TRBJ2-1; TCRdb lists TRBD2, though no DNA is available to test this call. This CDR3 is built from 16 residues. Germline V gene data show CDR1 as MGHRA and CDR2 as YSYEKL. The CDR3 loop is CASSQESSGGQGEQFF.

V is TRBV7-8 and J is TRBJ2-7; with no DNA, the TCRdb D assignment of TRBD2 cannot be verified. This CDR3 contains 15 residues. Germline loops: CDR1 SGHVS, CDR2 FQNEAQ. This CDR3 reads CASSLVGASPYEQYF.

V and J are TRBV13 and TRBJ2-3; TCRdb picks TRBD2, but there is no DNA to check that call. CDR3 length equals 15 residues. Germline loops: CDR1 PRHDT, CDR2 FYEKMQ (reference sequence). CDR3 residues: CASKAGITSTDTQYF.

This sequence joins TRBV3-1 and TRBJ1-5; the TCRdb call, TRBD1, lacks DNA for checking. There are 15 residues in the CDR3. Germline-derived CDR1 and CDR2 are LGHDT and YNNKEL (reference sequence). CDR3 loop: CASSLQGETPQPQHF. The full variable domain, in which reference TRBV3-1 and TRBJ1-5 provide the parts outside the CDR3, is DTAVSQTPKYLVTQMGNDKSIKCEQNLGHDTMYWYKQDSKKFLKIMFSYNNKELIINETVPNRFSPKSPDKAHLNLHINSLELGDSAVYFCASSLQGETPQPQHFGDGTRLSIL.

V and J are TRBV6-5 and TRBJ2-3. This CDR3 contains 15 residues. Germline CDR1 reads MNHEY; CDR2 reads SVGAGI. The CDR3 sequence is CASSYHKGSTDTQYF.